The 2 T cell receptor beta chains presented below share a single source sample, sequenced in a study of CD8 T cells in ankylosing spondylitis. MiXCR was run by TCRdb on the 5' RACE reads, yielding one entry per CDR3 protein. The repertoire has approximately 140,000 distinct CDR3 sequences, approximately 44% of them found once; the top ten carry roughly 15%. The sample comprised synovial fluid, either unsorted or a sorted T cell fraction (not recorded which). The receptors were sampled from a male donor with ankylosing spondylitis.

J is TRBJ2-7 and V is TRBV4-3; 7 positions match TRBD2. This CDR3 has 16 residues. Germline V gene lookup returns CDR1 LGHNA and CDR2 YSLEER. V gave up 0 bases and J gave up 1 base; unmatched junction bases: 6. Here the CDR3 reads CASSQDIQGGSYEQYF. CDR3 sequence (DNA): TGCGCCAGCAGCCAAGATATCCAGGGAGGGTCCTACGAGCAGTACTTC.

This clonotype was found a few times. The chain joins TRBV5-5 to TRBJ2-7; possible D gene TRBD1, 5 bases. The CDR3 loop spans 15 amino acids. V dropped 1 base and J dropped 0 bases, with 11 bases sitting between them. Germline CDR1 is SGHKS and CDR2 is YYEKEE (reference sequence). The CDR3 loop reads CASSLWGQSSYEQYF. In DNA form, the CDR3 reads TGTGCCAGCAGCTTGTGGGGCCAGAGCTCCTACGAGCAGTACTTC.